Listed below are T cell receptor beta chains from one sample, sequenced in a study of blood T cell repertoires in COVID-19. Some clones are missing from TCRdb's copy, which holds only in-frame ones; the method was immunoSEQ multiplex PCR. The sample holds some 170,000 clones; over 75% are singletons and the top ten take 11%. Sequencing used peripheral blood. Receptors originate from a human donor in a cohort sampled during active COVID-19. The CDR3 runs from the conserved cysteine through the conserved F or W. A D gene is named only where the DNA matches it firmly. Size values are once, few and many counts, or a class for expanded clones, and some rows have none.

CDR3	DNA	D	size	V	J
CASSEMRGNEQFF	TGTGCCAGCAGTGAGATGCGGGGCAATGAGCAGTTCTTC	.	.	TRBV6-1	TRBJ2-1
CASSQVRAGELFF	TGTGCCAGCAGCCAAGTGAGGGCCGGGGAGCTGTTTTTT	.	.	TRBV14	TRBJ2-2
CASSLTGVLNTEAFF	TGTGCCAGCAGTCTAACAGGGGTTTTGAACACTGAAGCTTTCTTT	TRBD1	once	TRBV28	TRBJ1-1
CASRPRPGEVYTEAFF	TGTGCCAGCAGACCCCGACCAGGTGAAGTCTACACTGAAGCTTTCTTT	.	.	TRBV27	TRBJ1-1
CASSDGEEQYF	TGCGCCAGCAGTGACGGAGAAGAGCAGTACTTC	.	few	TRBV10-1	TRBJ2-7
CASSPAGDRVNTGELFF	TGTGCCAGCAGCCCAGCGGGCGACAGGGTGAACACCGGGGAGCTGTTTTTT	.	.	TRBV7-9	TRBJ2-2
CASSLKGDLELKTQYF	TGTGCCAGCAGCCTAAAGGGAGATCTGGAATTAAAGACCCAGTACTTC	.	.	TRBV5-5	TRBJ2-5
CASSLARRGTDTQYF	TGTGCCAGCAGCTTAGCGAGGAGGGGTACAGATACGCAGTATTTT	.	.	TRBV7-2	TRBJ2-3
CASSPSGPAGSRGELFF	TGTGCCAGCAGCCCGTCGGGCCCAGCCGGGAGTCGCGGGGAGCTGTTTTTT	.	few	TRBV7-2	TRBJ2-2
CASLPRNTGELFF	TGTGCCAGCCTCCCGCGGAACACCGGGGAGCTGTTTTTT	.	.	TRBV6-5	TRBJ2-2
CASRTGLREAFF	TGTGCCAGCAGGACAGGGCTGCGTGAAGCTTTCTTT	TRBD1	few	TRBV6-5	TRBJ1-1
CASSFSALAGGRNGELFF	TGTGCCAGCAGTTTTTCCGCCCTAGCGGGGGGGCGAAACGGGGAGCTGTTTTTT	TRBD2	.	TRBV28	TRBJ2-2
CASSPGDSYNEQFF	TGTGCCAGCAGCCCCGGGGATTCTTACAATGAGCAGTTCTTC	.	.	TRBV3-1/TRBV3-2	TRBJ2-1
CASSLEWGRGGPEAFF	TGTGCCAGCAGCTTAGAATGGGGACGGGGGGGACCTGAAGCTTTCTTT	.	.	TRBV7-2	TRBJ1-1
CASSPWGGGTDTQYF	TGTGCCAGCAGCCCTTGGGGGGGTGGCACAGATACGCAGTATTTT	TRBD2	.	TRBV5-4	TRBJ2-3
CASSRAGVGETQYF	TGTGCCAGCAGCCGAGCGGGAGTCGGAGAGACCCAGTACTTC	TRBD2	.	TRBV7-3	TRBJ2-5
CASSQDREPYEQYF	TGCGCCAGCAGCCAAGATAGGGAGCCCTACGAGCAGTACTTC	.	many	TRBV4-3	TRBJ2-7
CASSSPGQQETQYF	TGTGCCAGCAGCTCCCCCGGACAGCAAGAGACCCAGTACTTC	.	.	TRBV5-5	TRBJ2-5
CASSPVLAGGLDEQFF	TGTGCCAGCTCACCAGTTTTAGCGGGAGGTTTGGATGAGCAGTTCTTC	TRBD2	.	TRBV18	TRBJ2-1
CASGQGFSYEQYF	TGTGCCAGCGGGCAGGGGTTTTCCTACGAGCAGTACTTC	.	.	TRBV27	TRBJ2-7
CASSLVSDTYNEQFF	TGTGCCAGCAGCTTAGTGAGCGATACCTACAATGAGCAGTTCTTC	.	.	TRBV7-2	TRBJ2-1
CASSGTGTGFGAFF	TGTGCCAGCAGCGGAACCGGGACAGGGTTTGGGGCTTTCTTT	TRBD1	.	TRBV9	TRBJ1-1
CASSLGLKEETQYF	TGTGCCAGCAGCTTAGGACTAAAGGAAGAGACCCAGTACTTC	.	.	TRBV7-2	TRBJ2-5
CASSLSPDGNEQFF	TGTGCCAGCAGTTTATCCCCAGACGGGAATGAGCAGTTCTTC	.	.	TRBV27	TRBJ2-1
CSVEGRQGIYEQYF	TGCAGCGTTGAAGGGCGGCAGGGGATCTACGAGCAGTACTTC	.	.	TRBV29-1	TRBJ2-7
CASSPGKRGAMNTGELFF	TGTGCCAGCAGTCCCGGGAAGCGGGGGGCGATGAACACCGGGGAGCTGTTTTTT	TRBD2	.	TRBV13	TRBJ2-2
CASSPSRGYGYTF	TGTGCCAGCTCACCGAGCAGGGGCTATGGCTACACCTTC	.	.	TRBV18	TRBJ1-2
CASADSDPTSFMNTEAFF	TGTGCCAGCGCCGACAGCGACCCAACCTCGTTCATGAACACTGAAGCTTTCTTT	.	.	TRBV19	TRBJ1-1
CASSLLGQGTNEKLFF	TGTGCCAGCAGTTTGTTGGGACAGGGAACTAATGAAAAACTGTTTTTT	TRBD1	.	TRBV27	TRBJ1-4
CASSPGQQNGFGYTF	TGTGCCAGTAGTCCGGGACAGCAAAACGGTTTTGGCTACACCTTC	TRBD1	few	TRBV19	TRBJ1-2
CASSKAGVNTEAFF	TGTGCCAGCAGCAAAGCCGGGGTGAACACTGAAGCTTTCTTT	.	.	TRBV21-1	TRBJ1-1
CASSLSLAKNIQYF	TGTGCCAGCAGTCTATCCTTAGCCAAAAACATTCAGTACTTC	.	.	TRBV9	TRBJ2-4
CASSMTGEGNQPQHF	TGTGCCAGCAGTATGACAGGGGAGGGCAATCAGCCCCAGCATTTT	TRBD1	.	TRBV6-6	TRBJ1-5
CASSAIQGYEAFF	TGCGCCAGCAGCGCAATTCAGGGATATGAAGCTTTCTTT	.	.	TRBV5-1	TRBJ1-1
CASRVQGNTEAFF	TGTGCCAGCAGGGTACAGGGGAACACTGAAGCTTTCTTT	.	.	TRBV27	TRBJ1-1
CASLRGEGTDTQYF	TGCGCCAGCTTGCGGGGGGAAGGCACAGATACGCAGTATTTT	TRBD2	once	TRBV5-1	TRBJ2-3
CASSQERQGALSGIEETQYF	TGCGCCAGCAGCCAAGAAAGGCAGGGGGCGCTTAGTGGGATAGAAGAGACCCAGTACTTC	TRBD1	few	TRBV4-1	TRBJ2-5
CASSQGTSSYEQYF	TGCGCCAGCAGCCAGGGGACATCTTCCTACGAGCAGTACTTC	.	.	TRBV4-3	TRBJ2-7
CASSFQGSNQPQHF	TGTGCCAGCAGCTTCCAGGGGAGCAATCAGCCCCAGCATTTT	.	.	TRBV7-8	TRBJ1-5
CASSLGGTGGRNGYTF	TGTGCCAGCAGCTTAGGCGGGACAGGGGGGCGGAATGGCTACACCTTC	TRBD1	.	TRBV7-2	TRBJ1-2
CASSWVTGQGFDGYTF	TGCGCCAGCAGCTGGGTCACGGGACAGGGATTCGATGGCTACACCTTC	TRBD1	.	TRBV5-1	TRBJ1-2
CASSLTGITDTQYF	TGTGCCAGCAGCCTCACAGGTATCACAGATACGCAGTATTTT	.	.	TRBV11-3	TRBJ2-3
CASSVGTEMNTEAFF	TGTGCCAGCAGCGTCGGGACAGAGATGAACACTGAAGCTTTCTTT	TRBD1	.	TRBV2	TRBJ1-1
CASSPPGGNYGYTF	TGTGCCAGCAGCCCTCCGGGAGGGAACTATGGCTACACCTTC	.	.	TRBV5-6	TRBJ1-2
CASAGDSSYEQYF	TGTGCCAGCGCGGGAGACAGCTCCTACGAGCAGTACTTC	TRBD2	.	TRBV11-2	TRBJ2-7
CAIREAERQGETQYF	TGTGCCATCAGGGAAGCCGAAAGACAGGGAGAGACCCAGTACTTC	TRBD1	.	TRBV10-3	TRBJ2-5
CASSKGGLYEQYF	TGTGCCAGCAGTAAAGGCGGCCTTTACGAGCAGTACTTC	.	.	TRBV27	TRBJ2-7
CASSLTSGRALFYEQYF	TGCGCCAGCAGCTTGACTAGCGGGAGGGCCTTGTTCTACGAGCAGTACTTC	TRBD2	once	TRBV5-1	TRBJ2-7
CARLRRGFSSYNEQFF	TGCGCCAGATTGAGACGGGGGTTTAGCTCCTACAATGAGCAGTTCTTC	.	.	TRBV4-3	TRBJ2-1
CASREGRTYEQYF	TGTGCCAGCAGGGAGGGACGGACCTACGAGCAGTACTTC	.	.	TRBV27	TRBJ2-7
CASTRTVPNGYTF	TGTGCCAGCACTCGGACAGTGCCGAATGGCTACACCTTC	.	.	TRBV11-2	TRBJ1-2
CASSQGNQPQHF	TGTGCCAGCAGTCAGGGGAATCAGCCCCAGCATTTT	.	.	TRBV28	TRBJ1-5